The T cell receptor (beta chain) under discussion was sequenced for a study of blood T cell repertoires in COVID-19. Study-wide background: The analysed material was cDNA or gDNA that came from T cells, B-cell-depleted T cells, or PBMCs.

V dropped 2 bases and J dropped 7; count of bases not matched to a gene: 3. The CDR3 spans 13 residues. The V gene's germline CDR1 is SGHRS and CDR2 YFSETQ. Profiled with immunoSEQ multiplex PCR; TCRdb holds only in-frame clones, not every one. The repertoire holds 120,000 to 150,000 clones, around 80% seen once, with around 1.6% in the top ten. No more than 2 weeks before study entry, exposed participants had met a case of COVID-19. The sequencing input was PBMCs or T cells enriched from blood (not recorded which). This chain joins TRBV5-1 and TRBJ1-1; 9 positions match TRBD1. This TCR derives from a woman aged 18-29 years who had been exposed to COVID-19. The CDR3 nucleotides read TGCGCCAGCAGCTTCACAGGGGGCTTTGAAGCTTTCTTT. Amino acid sequence: CASSFTGGFEAFF.